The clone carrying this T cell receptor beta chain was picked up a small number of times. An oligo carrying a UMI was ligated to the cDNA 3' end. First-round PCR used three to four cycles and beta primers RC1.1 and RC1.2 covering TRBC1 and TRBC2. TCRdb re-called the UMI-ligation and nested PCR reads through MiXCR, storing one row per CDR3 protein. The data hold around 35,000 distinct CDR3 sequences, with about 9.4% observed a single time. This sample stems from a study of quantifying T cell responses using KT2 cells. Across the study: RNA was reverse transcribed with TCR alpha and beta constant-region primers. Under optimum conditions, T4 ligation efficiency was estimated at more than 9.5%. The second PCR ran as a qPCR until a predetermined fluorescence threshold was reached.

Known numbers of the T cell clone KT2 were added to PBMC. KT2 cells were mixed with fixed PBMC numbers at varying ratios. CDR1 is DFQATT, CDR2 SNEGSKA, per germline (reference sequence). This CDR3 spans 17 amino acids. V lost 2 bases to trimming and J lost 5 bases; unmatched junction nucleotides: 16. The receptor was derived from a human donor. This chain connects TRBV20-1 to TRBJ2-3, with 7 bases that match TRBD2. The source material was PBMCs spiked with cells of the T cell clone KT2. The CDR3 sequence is CSARHPEGRAQGDTQYF. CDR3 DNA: TGCAGTGCTAGACATCCCGAGGGGAGGGCCCAGGGAGATACGCAGTATTTT.